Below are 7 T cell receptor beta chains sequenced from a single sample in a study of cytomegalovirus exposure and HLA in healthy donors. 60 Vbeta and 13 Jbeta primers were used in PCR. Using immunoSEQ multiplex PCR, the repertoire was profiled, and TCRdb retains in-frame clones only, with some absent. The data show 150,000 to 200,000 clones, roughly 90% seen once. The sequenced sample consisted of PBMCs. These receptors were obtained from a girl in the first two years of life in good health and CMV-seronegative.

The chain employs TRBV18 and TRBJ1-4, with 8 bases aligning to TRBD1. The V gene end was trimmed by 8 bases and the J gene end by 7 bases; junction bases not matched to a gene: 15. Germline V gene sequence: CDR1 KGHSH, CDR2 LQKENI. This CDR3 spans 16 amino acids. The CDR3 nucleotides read TGTGCCAGCGCGCCCGGACAGGGTAGGGGGAGTGAAAAACTGTTTTTT. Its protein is CASAPGQGRGSEKLFF. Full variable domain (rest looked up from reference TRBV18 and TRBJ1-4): NAGVMQNPRHLVRRRGQEARLRCSPMKGHSHVYWYRQLPEEGLKFMVYLQKENIIDESGMPKERFSAEFPKEGPSILRIQQVVRGDSAAYFCASAPGQGRGSEKLFFGSGTQLSVL.

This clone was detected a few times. The CDR3 is CASSLFAAGGYEQFF. The DNA for the CDR3 is TGTGCCAGCAGCCTATTTGCCGCGGGGGGTTATGAGCAGTTCTTC. V is TRBV7-6 and J is TRBJ2-1; 8 nucleotides match TRBD2. The CDR3 extends over 15 amino acids. The ends lost 5 bases at V and 8 bases at J; junction bases unmatched: 11. Germline-derived CDR1 and CDR2 are SGHVS and FNYEAQ.

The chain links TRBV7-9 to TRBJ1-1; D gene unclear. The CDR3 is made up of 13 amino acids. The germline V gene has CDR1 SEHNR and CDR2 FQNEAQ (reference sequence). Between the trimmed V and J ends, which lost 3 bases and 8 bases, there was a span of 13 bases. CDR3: CASSLSGRPEAFF. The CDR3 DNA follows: TGTGCCAGCAGCTTGAGTGGGAGACCCGAAGCTTTCTTT.

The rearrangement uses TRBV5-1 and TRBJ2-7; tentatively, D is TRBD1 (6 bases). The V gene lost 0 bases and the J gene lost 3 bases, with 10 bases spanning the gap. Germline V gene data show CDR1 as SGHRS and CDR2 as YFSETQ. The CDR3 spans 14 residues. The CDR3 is CASSLDLGGYEQYF. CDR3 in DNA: TGCGCCAGCAGCTTGGATTTAGGGGGCTACGAGCAGTACTTC.

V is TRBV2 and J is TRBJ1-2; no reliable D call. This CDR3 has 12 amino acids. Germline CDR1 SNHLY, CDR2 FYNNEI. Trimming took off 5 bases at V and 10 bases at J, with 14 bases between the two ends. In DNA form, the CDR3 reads TGTGCCAGCAGTCCCCCTGGCCAAATCTACACCTTC. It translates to CASSPPGQIYTF.

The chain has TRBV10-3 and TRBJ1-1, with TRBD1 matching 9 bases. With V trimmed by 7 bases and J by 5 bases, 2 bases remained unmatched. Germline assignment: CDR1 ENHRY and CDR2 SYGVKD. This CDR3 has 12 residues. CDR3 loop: CAIKGTGTEAFF. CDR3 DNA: TGTGCCATCAAAGGGACAGGGACTGAAGCTTTCTTT.

In DNA form, the CDR3 reads TGTGCCAGCAGTGTCGGGGGGGTTCAGCCCCAGCATTTT. This gives the protein CASSVGGVQPQHF. The rearrangement joins TRBV2 to TRBJ1-5; D might be TRBD1 (5 bases). CDR3 length equals 13 residues. V lost 4 bases to trimming and J lost 6 bases, with 10 bases between them. CDR1 is SNHLY, CDR2 FYNNEI, per germline.